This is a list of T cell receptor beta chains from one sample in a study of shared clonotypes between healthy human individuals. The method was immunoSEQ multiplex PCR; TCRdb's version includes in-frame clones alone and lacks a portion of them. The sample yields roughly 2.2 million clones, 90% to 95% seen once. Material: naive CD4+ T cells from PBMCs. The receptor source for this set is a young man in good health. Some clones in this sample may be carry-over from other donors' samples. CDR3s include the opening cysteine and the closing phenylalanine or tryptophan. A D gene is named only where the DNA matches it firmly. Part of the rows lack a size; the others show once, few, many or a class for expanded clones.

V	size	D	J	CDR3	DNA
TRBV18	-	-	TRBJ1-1	CASSKDGMNTEAFF	TGTGCCAGCTCAAAGGACGGGATGAACACTGAAGCTTTCTTT
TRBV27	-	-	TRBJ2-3	CASSLSPQRRGGTDTQYF	TGTGCCAGCAGTTTATCCCCCCAGCGGAGGGGGGGCACAGATACGCAGTATTTT
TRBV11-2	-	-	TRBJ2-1	CASSKGPELYNEQFF	TGTGCCAGCAGTAAAGGACCAGAATTGTACAATGAGCAGTTCTTC
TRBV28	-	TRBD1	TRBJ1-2	CASSWRPGTGINYGYTF	TGTGCCAGCAGTTGGCGACCCGGGACAGGGATTAACTATGGCTACACCTTC
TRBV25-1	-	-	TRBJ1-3	CASRTYGGDGNTIYF	TGTGCCAGCAGGACGTACGGGGGCGATGGAAACACCATATATTTT
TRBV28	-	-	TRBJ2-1	CASSLLLQEQFF	TGTGCCAGCAGTTTACTTTTGCAGGAGCAGTTCTTC
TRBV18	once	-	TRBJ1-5	CASSPNQGFNQPQHF	TGTGCCAGCTCACCAAACCAGGGGTTCAATCAGCCCCAGCATTTT
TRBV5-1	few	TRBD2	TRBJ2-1	CASTSGTSGYNEQFF	TGCGCCAGCACCTCCGGGACTAGCGGCTACAATGAGCAGTTCTTC
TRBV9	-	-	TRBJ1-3	CASSVAGQGLWNTIYF	TGTGCCAGCAGCGTAGCTGGGCAGGGATTGTGGAACACCATATATTTT
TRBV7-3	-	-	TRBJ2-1	CASSLMGEGSYNEQFF	TGTGCCAGCAGCTTAATGGGAGAAGGCTCCTACAATGAGCAGTTCTTC
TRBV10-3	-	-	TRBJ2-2	CAIGWRSGTNTGELFF	TGTGCCATCGGGTGGCGGAGCGGGACAAACACCGGGGAGCTGTTTTTT
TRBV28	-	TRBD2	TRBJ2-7	CASSLPGLAGVGEQYF	TGTGCCAGCAGTTTACCGGGACTAGCGGGAGTTGGGGAGCAGTACTTC
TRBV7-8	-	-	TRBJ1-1	CASSLRANTEAFF	TGTGCCAGCAGCTTAAGGGCGAACACTGAAGCTTTCTTT
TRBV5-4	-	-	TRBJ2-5	CASSLLGRTETQYF	TGTGCCAGCAGCTTGTTGGGGCGGACAGAGACCCAGTACTTC
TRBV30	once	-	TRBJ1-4	CAWSRLGVEEKLFF	TGTGCCTGGAGCAGGCTAGGGGTAGAAGAAAAACTGTTTTTT
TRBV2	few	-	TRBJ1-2	CASSVTQDYGYTF	TGTGCCAGCAGTGTGACACAGGACTATGGCTACACCTTC
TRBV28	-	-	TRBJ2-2	CASTVYGELFF	TGTGCCAGCACAGTCTACGGGGAGCTGTTTTTT
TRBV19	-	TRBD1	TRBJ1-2	CASSRGTGGIYYGYTF	TGTGCCAGTAGTAGGGGGACAGGGGGCATTTACTATGGCTACACCTTC
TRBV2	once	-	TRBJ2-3	CASSELHQGDTQYF	TGTGCCAGCAGTGAACTCCATCAGGGAGATACGCAGTATTTT
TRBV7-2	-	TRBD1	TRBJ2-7	CASSPRDRGYEQYF	TGTGCCAGCAGCCCCCGGGACAGGGGCTACGAGCAGTACTTC
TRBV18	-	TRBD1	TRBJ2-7	CASSPWAGGLDYEQYF	TGTGCCAGCTCACCATGGGCAGGGGGCTTGGACTACGAGCAGTACTTC
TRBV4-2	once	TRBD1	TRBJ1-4	CASSGRQGAEEKLFF	TGTGCCAGCAGCGGAAGACAGGGGGCTGAAGAAAAACTGTTTTTT
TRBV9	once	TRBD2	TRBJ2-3	CASSSSGSPNTDTQYF	TGTGCCAGCAGCAGTAGCGGGAGCCCCAACACAGATACGCAGTATTTT
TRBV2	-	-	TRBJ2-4	CASSETAFRNLAKNIQYF	TGTGCCAGCAGTGAGACAGCTTTCAGAAATTTAGCCAAAAACATTCAGTACTTC
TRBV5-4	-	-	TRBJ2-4	CASSARENIQYF	TGTGCCAGCAGCGCCCGGGAGAACATTCAGTACTTC
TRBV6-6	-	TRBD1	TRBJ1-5	CASSTGGVYSNQPQHF	TGTGCCAGCAGCACAGGGGGAGTTTATAGCAATCAGCCCCAGCATTTT
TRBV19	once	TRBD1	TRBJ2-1	CASSKQGQGFYEQFF	TGTGCCAGTAGTAAACAGGGACAGGGGTTCTATGAGCAGTTCTTC
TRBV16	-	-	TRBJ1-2	CASSGVLRNYGYTF	TGTGCCAGCAGCGGGGTTCTCAGAAACTATGGCTACACCTTC
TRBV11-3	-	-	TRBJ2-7	CASSPGVTYEQYF	TGTGCCAGCAGTCCCGGGGTTACCTACGAGCAGTACTTC
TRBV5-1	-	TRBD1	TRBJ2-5	CASSQGQSGETQYF	TGCGCCAGCAGCCAGGGACAGTCAGGGGAGACCCAGTACTTC
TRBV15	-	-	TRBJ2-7	CATSLKQGYEQYF	TGTGCCACCAGCCTGAAACAGGGCTACGAGCAGTACTTC
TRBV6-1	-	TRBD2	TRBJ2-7	CASSEGAGTYEQYF	TGTGCCAGCAGTGAAGGAGCGGGAACCTACGAGCAGTACTTC
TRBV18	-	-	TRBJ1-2	CASSPETLSGYTF	TGTGCCAGCTCACCAGAGACACTTAGCGGCTACACCTTC
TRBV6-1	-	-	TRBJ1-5	CASTLGGQPQHF	TGTGCCAGCACCCTCGGGGGGCAGCCCCAGCATTTT
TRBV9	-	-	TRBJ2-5	CASSVGSWETQYF	TGTGCCAGCAGCGTAGGTAGTTGGGAGACCCAGTACTTC
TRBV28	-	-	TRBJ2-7	CASTTPPTGTYEQYF	TGTGCCAGCACTACCCCTCCCACGGGAACCTACGAGCAGTACTTC
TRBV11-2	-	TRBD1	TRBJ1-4	CASSLDGTALFF	TGTGCCAGCAGCTTAGATGGGACAGCACTGTTTTTT
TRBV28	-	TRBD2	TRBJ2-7	CASTPSGALQGEQYF	TGTGCCAGCACCCCAAGCGGGGCTCTCCAGGGCGAGCAGTACTTC
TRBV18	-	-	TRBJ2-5	CASSRGGEETQYF	TGTGCCAGCTCCCGCGGAGGCGAAGAGACCCAGTACTTC
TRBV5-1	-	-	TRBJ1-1	CASSLETLSTEAFF	TGCGCCAGCAGCTTGGAAACACTGAGCACTGAAGCTTTCTTT
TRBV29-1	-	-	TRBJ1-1	CSVELGEKSFF	TGCAGCGTTGAATTGGGGGAGAAATCTTTCTTT
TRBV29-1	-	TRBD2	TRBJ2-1	CSVGGLAGTNYNEQFF	TGCAGCGTAGGAGGACTAGCGGGAACCAACTACAATGAGCAGTTCTTC